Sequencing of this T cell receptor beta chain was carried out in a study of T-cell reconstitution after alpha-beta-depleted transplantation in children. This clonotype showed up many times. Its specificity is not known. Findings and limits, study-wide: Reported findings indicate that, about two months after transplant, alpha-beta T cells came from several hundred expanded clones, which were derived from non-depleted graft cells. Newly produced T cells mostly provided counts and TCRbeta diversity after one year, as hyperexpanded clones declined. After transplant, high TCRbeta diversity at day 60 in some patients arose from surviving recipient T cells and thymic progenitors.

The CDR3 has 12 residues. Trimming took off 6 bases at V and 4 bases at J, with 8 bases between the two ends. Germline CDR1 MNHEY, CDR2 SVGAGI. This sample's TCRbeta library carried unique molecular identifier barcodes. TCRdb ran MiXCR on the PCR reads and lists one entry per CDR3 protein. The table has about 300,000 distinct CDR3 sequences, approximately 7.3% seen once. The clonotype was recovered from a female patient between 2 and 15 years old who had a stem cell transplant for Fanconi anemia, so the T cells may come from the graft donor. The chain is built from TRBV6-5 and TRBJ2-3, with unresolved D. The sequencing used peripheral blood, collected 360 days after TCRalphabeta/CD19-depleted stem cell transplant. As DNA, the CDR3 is TGTGCCAGCAGGGGATACTCAGATACGCAGTATTTT. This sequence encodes CASRGYSDTQYF.